Following are 24 T cell receptor beta chains from one sample sequenced in a study of beta chain features in type 1 diabetes. Study-wide results and limits: Shortening of TCRB CDR3s, moderate but significant, appeared in all four CD4+ subsets of Type 1 diabetes patients.

Sequencing targeted expressed TCRB transcripts, as all isolated RNA had been reverse transcribed. Only in-frame clones appear in the TCRdb table, and some are missing; sequencing was by immunoSEQ multiplex PCR. Of about 52,000 clones in the sample, roughly two fifths were seen once. The antigens for these receptors are not known. The sample comprised Tregs from blood. All receptors derive from a young man with type 1 diabetes.

In its sample, this clone was seen a few times. This chain connects TRBV29-1 to TRBJ2-5; 10 nucleotides match TRBD2. There are 15 residues in the CDR3. CDR1 is SQVTM, CDR2 ANQGSEA, per germline. After removal of 7 bases from V and 3 bases from J, the junction contained 11 bases not matched to a gene. CDR3 DNA sequence: TGCAGCGCTGCACGCAGGACTAGCGGCGAAGAGACCCAGTACTTC. Residues: CSAARRTSGEETQYF.

The chain joins TRBV4-2 to TRBJ2-3; 11 positions agree with TRBD1. Germline V lookup: CDR1 LGHNA, CDR2 YNFKEQ. The length of the CDR3 is 16 residues. Trimming at V came to 3 bases and at J to 4 bases, leaving 6 bases not matched to a gene. CDR3 in DNA: TGTGCCAGCAGCCAGAGGACAGGGGGCATCGCAGATACGCAGTATTTT. It codes for CASSQRTGGIADTQYF.

This clone was counted only a few times. The chain joins TRBV11-2 to TRBJ2-3, with D perhaps matching TRBD1 (5 bases). The germline V gene has CDR1 SGHAT and CDR2 FQNNGV. V lost 0 bases and J 3 bases, leaving 7 bases between the germline ends. The CDR3 spans 14 residues. Here the CDR3 DNA reads TGTGCCAGCAGCTTAGAGGCAGGGACAGATACGCAGTATTTT. This sequence encodes CASSLEAGTDTQYF. Supplemented by reference TRBV11-2 and TRBJ2-3, the full variable domain reads EAGVAQSPRYKIIEKRQSVAFWCNPISGHATLYWYQQILGQGPKLLIQFQNNGVVDDSQLPKDRFSAERLKGVDSTLKIQPAKLEDSAVYLCASSLEAGTDTQYFGPGTRLTVL.

This clone has just a few counts. V gene TRBV6-6 combines with J gene TRBJ2-7; 9 positions agree with TRBD2. After removal of 2 bases from V and 4 bases from J, the junction contained 6 bases not matched to a gene. Germline V CDR1 and CDR2: MNHNY, SVGAGI (reference sequence). This CDR3 has 15 amino acids. The CDR3 DNA reads as TGTGCCAGCAGTTACGGCGGGAGGGCCCCTTACGAGCAGTACTTC. Protein: CASSYGGRAPYEQYF.

This clone appeared a few times. The rearrangement uses TRBV5-1 and TRBJ1-1; TRBD1 is a possible D gene (5 bases). Trimming took 1 base from V and 6 from J, leaving 16 bases between them. Germline V gene lookup returns CDR1 SGHRS and CDR2 YFSETQ. The CDR3 length is 15 residues. The CDR3 here is CASSLLGAAGSEAFF. Here the CDR3 DNA reads TGCGCCAGCAGCTTGCTAGGGGCCGCGGGGTCTGAAGCTTTCTTT. Full variable domain (outside the CDR3, taken from reference TRBV5-1 and TRBJ1-1): KAGVTQTPRYLIKTRGQQVTLSCSPISGHRSVSWYQQTPGQGLQFLFEYFSETQRNKGNFPGRFSGRQFSNSRSEMNVSTLELGDSALYLCASSLLGAAGSEAFFGQGTRLTVV.

This clone was counted a few times. The rearrangement links TRBV28 to TRBJ2-3; TRBD2 aligns across 9 bases. Germline trimming cut 11 bases from V and 2 bases from J; bases unmatched to any gene: 5. The CDR3 extends over 13 amino acids. Germline V gene sequence: CDR1 MDHEN, CDR2 SYDVKM. The CDR3 nucleotides are TGTGCCGGTAGGACTAGCGACACAGATACGCAGTATTTT. Amino acid sequence: CAGRTSDTDTQYF.

The chain couples TRBV6-1 to TRBJ2-5; 8 bases agree with TRBD1. CDR3 length equals 15 residues. Germline lookup yields CDR1 MNHNS and CDR2 SASEGT. J lost 5 bases, V lost 5 bases, and 10 bases had no gene match. CDR3 DNA: TGTGCCAGCAGTTCGCAGGGGGCATTTGCGGAGACCCAGTACTTC. It codes for CASSSQGAFAETQYF.

The V call is TRBV28, the J call TRBJ2-4, with 7 bases aligning to TRBD1. Germline lookup yields CDR1 MDHEN and CDR2 SYDVKM. The CDR3 has 14 residues. With V trimmed by 7 bases and J by 4 bases, 7 bases remained unmatched. The CDR3 nucleotides are TGTGCCAGCAACACCGGGACAGCGAAAAACATTCAGTACTTC. This gives the protein CASNTGTAKNIQYF.

The rearrangement links TRBV5-4 to TRBJ2-3; the D gene is possibly TRBD2 (6 bases). Germline V gives CDR1 SGHNT, CDR2 YYREEE (reference sequence). Trimming cost V 9 bases and J 2 bases, with 19 bases left between them. The CDR3 has 15 amino acids. CDR3 DNA: TGTGCCACACGATTGGGGCTAGCGAACACAGATACGCAGTATTTT. Protein sequence: CATRLGLANTDTQYF.

This clone appeared a few times. The J gene is TRBJ1-2, the V gene TRBV7-9; TRBD1 matches 8 bases. CDR3 size: 16 residues. V lost 1 base, J lost 1 base, and 5 bases stayed unmatched. Germline CDR1 is SEHNR and CDR2 is FQNEAQ (reference sequence). The CDR3 sequence is CASSLVDRDHNYGYTF. CDR3 DNA: TGTGCCAGCAGCTTAGTGGACAGGGACCATAACTATGGCTACACCTTC.

This clone showed up just a few times. The chain carries TRBV2 and TRBJ2-5, with D hard to call. In germline, CDR1 is SNHLY, CDR2 FYNNEI. The length of the CDR3 is 13 residues. V lost 3 bases to trimming and J lost 5 bases, with 10 bases between them. CDR3: CASSDLSRETQYF. The CDR3, as DNA: TGTGCCAGCAGTGACCTCTCTCGGGAGACCCAGTACTTC.

Only a few counts were recorded for this clone. The chain has TRBV5-1 and TRBJ2-5, with D perhaps matching TRBD2 (5 bases). V lost 0 bases to trimming and J lost 5 bases, with 14 bases between them. The CDR3 length is 15 residues. CDR1 SGHRS and CDR2 YFSETQ come from the germline V gene. CDR3 nucleotide sequence: TGCGCCAGCAGCTTGGTCGGCGCTAGCAGGGAGACCCAGTACTTC. This encodes CASSLVGASRETQYF.

By its share, this clone is medium-sized. The V call is TRBV28, the J call TRBJ2-2, with TRBD1 matching 7 bases. The CDR3 runs to 17 residues. J gave up 8 bases and V 6 bases, and 18 bases lay outside the gene matches. Germline V CDR1 and CDR2: MDHEN, SYDVKM. The CDR3 nucleotides read TGTGCCAGCAGCCGAGTAACATACCGGGACAGTGGAGGGGAGCTGTTTTTT. Translation gives CASSRVTYRDSGGELFF.

The gene calls are TRBV7-3 and TRBJ2-2; 8 nucleotides line up with TRBD1. Trimming cost V 3 bases and J 3 bases; bases outside gene matches: 9. The germline V gene has CDR1 SGHTA and CDR2 FQGTGA. The CDR3 runs 17 residues. CDR3 in amino acids: CASSLTRGTGYTGELFF. The CDR3 nucleotides read TGTGCCAGCAGCTTGACCCGAGGGACAGGATACACCGGGGAGCTGTTTTTT.

This clone was picked up one time. This chain links TRBV7-2 with TRBJ2-7; 9 nucleotides agree with TRBD2. The ends lost 2 bases at V and 3 bases at J; junction bases unmatched: 5. Germline CDR1 reads SGHTA; CDR2 reads FQGNSA. This CDR3 is built from 15 residues. This CDR3 is CASSLMSGGNYEQYF. For the CDR3, the DNA is TGTGCCAGCAGCTTAATGAGCGGGGGGAACTACGAGCAGTACTTC. Full variable domain (outside the CDR3, taken from reference TRBV7-2 and TRBJ2-7): GAGVSQSPSNKVTEKGKDVELRCDPISGHTALYWYRQSLGQGLEFLIYFQGNSAPDKSGLPSDRFSAERTGGSVSTLTIQRTQQEDSAVYLCASSLMSGGNYEQYFGPGTRLTVT.

This clone was recorded a few times. The gene calls are TRBV5-6 and TRBJ2-7, with 8 bases identical to TRBD1. The germline gives CDR1 SGHDT, CDR2 YYEEEE. Germline trimming cut 0 bases from V and 3 bases from J; bases unmatched to any gene: 8. This CDR3 has 16 residues. CDR3 region: CASSLGGTGKIYEQYF. For the CDR3, the DNA is TGTGCCAGCAGCTTGGGTGGGACAGGAAAGATCTACGAGCAGTACTTC.

The chain couples TRBV28 to TRBJ2-7; 8 nucleotides line up with TRBD1. The CDR3 length is 15 residues. Germline CDR1 is MDHEN and CDR2 is SYDVKM. V was pared by 7 bases and J by 5 bases, with 13 bases of the junction left unmatched. CDR3 DNA: TGTGCCAGCAATATAAACAGGGGGTATTGGCACGAGCAGTACTTC. It specifies CASNINRGYWHEQYF.

The chain recombines TRBV10-3 with TRBJ1-5, with TRBD1 as a possible D gene (5 bases). Trimming removed 6 bases from V and 0 bases from J, with 6 bases in between. The CDR3 is 13 amino acids. Germline values: CDR1 ENHRY, CDR2 SYGVKD. CDR3 in amino acids: CAIRTDSNQPQHF. The CDR3 DNA is TGTGCCATCAGGACAGATAGCAATCAGCCCCAGCATTTT.

This clone was detected only a few times. This rearrangement joins TRBV2 to TRBJ2-1; TRBD2 aligns across 8 bases. V shed 7 bases, J shed 8 bases, and the junction held 7 bases outside the gene matches. Germline lookup yields CDR1 SNHLY and CDR2 FYNNEI. The CDR3 is made up of 13 amino acids. The CDR3 loop is CASKSGSWDEQFF. CDR3 DNA sequence: TGTGCCAGCAAAAGCGGGAGCTGGGATGAGCAGTTCTTC.

This chain joins TRBV5-4 and TRBJ1-2, with 8 bases lining up with TRBD1. The CDR3 is 16 residues long. The germline CDR1 and CDR2 sequences are SGHNT and YYREEE (reference sequence). Trimming cost V 6 bases and J 2 bases; bases outside gene matches: 12. The CDR3 DNA sequence: TGTGCCAGCACCAACCCCCGGACAGGGCGAAACTATGGCTACACCTTC. This encodes CASTNPRTGRNYGYTF. Full variable domain (outside the CDR3, taken from reference TRBV5-4 and TRBJ1-2): ETGVTQSPTHLIKTRGQQVTLRCSSQSGHNTVSWYQQALGQGPQFIFQYYREEENGRGNFPPRFSGLQFPNYSSELNVNALELDDSALYLCASTNPRTGRNYGYTFGSGTRLTVV.

This chain joins TRBV5-1 and TRBJ2-7; 10 bases map to TRBD2. The CDR3 length is 15 residues. Germline CDR1 and CDR2: SGHRS and YFSETQ. V lost 3 bases, J lost 4 bases, and 7 bases stayed unmatched. The CDR3 spells CASSSRPSGSYEQYF. CDR3 coding DNA: TGCGCCAGCAGCTCCCGTCCTAGCGGGAGTTACGAGCAGTACTTC.

The rearrangement links TRBV6-5 to TRBJ2-3, with D possibly matching TRBD2 (6 bases). The V and J ends lost 0 bases and 6 bases respectively, with 10 bases between them. The CDR3 covers 14 residues. Germline V gene lookup returns CDR1 MNHEY and CDR2 SVGAGI. The CDR3 region is CASSYSMAGDTQYF. The CDR3, as DNA: TGTGCCAGCAGTTACTCGATGGCGGGGGATACGCAGTATTTT.

The chain has TRBV7-2 and TRBJ2-7; TRBD2 matches 11 bases. This CDR3 has 13 residues. Germline lookup yields CDR1 SGHTA and CDR2 FQGNSA. J was trimmed by 5 bases and V by 3 bases; bases with no gene match: 0. The CDR3 spells CASSLGLADEQYF. DNA for the CDR3: TGTGCCAGCAGCTTGGGACTAGCGGACGAGCAGTACTTC.

V usage is TRBV28 and J usage is TRBJ2-5; the match to TRBD1 covers 7 bases. Trimming removed 1 base from V and 0 bases from J; junction bases left unmatched: 2. In germline, CDR1 is MDHEN, CDR2 SYDVKM. There are 15 residues in the CDR3. In nucleotides, the CDR3 is TGTGCCAGCAGTTTATTCACAGGGGACCAAGAGACCCAGTACTTC. Its protein is CASSLFTGDQETQYF.